Shown below are 15 T cell receptor beta chains from a single sample sequenced in a study of technical replicates of blood from a few donors. Produced via immunoSEQ multiplex PCR; TCRdb's table is partial and in-frame only. The sample holds 70,000 to 85,000 clones, approximately 90% seen once. Sequences were obtained from T cells isolated from PBMCs. The receptors here all came from a human donor in good health.

The rearrangement links TRBV5-1 to TRBJ1-2; 7 positions match TRBD1. The CDR3 has 14 residues. Germline CDR1 reads SGHRS; CDR2 reads YFSETQ. The ends lost 4 bases at V and 5 bases at J; junction bases unmatched: 8. In DNA form, the CDR3 reads TGCGCCAGCAGCCTAGACGCAGGGGGGTATGGCTACACCTTC. Protein product: CASSLDAGGYGYTF.

V and J are TRBV30 and TRBJ2-5; D might be TRBD2 (7 bases). Germline loops: CDR1 GTSNPN, CDR2 SVGIG (reference sequence). V lost 2 bases and J lost 4, with 11 bases in between. CDR3 length: 13 residues. This CDR3 reads CAWSRGAAETQYF. The CDR3 bases are TGTGCCTGGAGTCGGGGGGCGGCAGAGACCCAGTACTTC.

The J gene is TRBJ2-3, the V gene TRBV11-2; D perhaps matches TRBD2 (6 bases). This CDR3 is built from 15 residues. Trimming left V 2 bases short and J 6 bases short, with 15 bases between. Germline V gives CDR1 SGHAT, CDR2 FQNNGV. This CDR3 reads CASSLTVSGGDTQYF. CDR3 bases: TGTGCCAGCAGCTTAACCGTGAGTGGAGGGGATACGCAGTATTTT. Full variable domain (missing parts from reference TRBV11-2 and TRBJ2-3): EAGVAQSPRYKIIEKRQSVAFWCNPISGHATLYWYQQILGQGPKLLIQFQNNGVVDDSQLPKDRFSAERLKGVDSTLKIQPAKLEDSAVYLCASSLTVSGGDTQYFGPGTRLTVL.

The chain employs TRBV10-1 and TRBJ1-1; D unresolved. This CDR3 region has 13 residues. With 4 bases removed from V and 4 bases from J, the gap between germline ends came to 10 bases. The germline gives CDR1 WNHNN, CDR2 SYGVQD (reference sequence). CDR3 sequence: CASSAEGGTEAFF. Written as DNA, the CDR3 is TGCGCCAGCAGTGCGGAGGGCGGCACTGAAGCTTTCTTT.

V is TRBV4-1 and J is TRBJ1-2; 8 bases align to TRBD1. Trimming at V came to 1 base and at J to 6 bases, leaving 10 bases not matched to a gene. Germline CDR1 is MGHRA and CDR2 is YSYEKL. This CDR3 has 16 residues. CDR3 sequence: CASSQVLRGRLNGYTF. Here the CDR3 DNA reads TGCGCCAGCAGCCAAGTCCTCAGGGGGCGGTTAAATGGCTACACCTTC.

V and J are TRBV29-1 and TRBJ1-1; tentatively, D is TRBD1 (5 bases). The CDR3 sequence is 11 residues long. Germline loops: CDR1 SQVTM, CDR2 ANQGSEA. Trimming shortened V by 4 bases and J by 8 bases, and 11 bases separated the two germline ends. The CDR3 loop is CSVGGGHEAFF. The CDR3 DNA reads as TGCAGCGTTGGTGGTGGACACGAAGCTTTCTTT.

The chain uses TRBV2 and TRBJ2-5; TRBD1 agrees at 9 bases. Germline-derived CDR1 and CDR2 are SNHLY and FYNNEI. V shed 9 bases and J 1 base; nucleotides not matched to a gene: 6. The length of the CDR3 is 14 residues. The CDR3 spells CASLETGGQETQYF. CDR3 nucleotides: TGTGCCAGTCTGGAGACAGGGGGCCAAGAGACCCAGTACTTC.

This clone was picked up one time. The chain uses TRBV4-1 and TRBJ1-1; maybe TRBD1 (6 bases). Germline V lookup: CDR1 MGHRA, CDR2 YSYEKL. There are 15 residues in the CDR3. Trimming pared 1 base from V and 0 bases from J, leaving 9 bases between. The CDR3 loop reads CASSQVTGMNTEAFF. DNA for the CDR3: TGCGCCAGCAGCCAAGTAACAGGGATGAACACTGAAGCTTTCTTT.

This clone appeared once. The rearrangement joins TRBV18 to TRBJ2-7; D possibly corresponds to TRBD1 (6 bases). Trimming left V 5 bases short and J 3 bases short, with 14 bases between. The V gene's germline CDR1 is KGHSH and CDR2 LQKENI. This CDR3 is built from 14 residues. Here the CDR3 reads CASSTGWMNYEQYF. CDR3 DNA: TGTGCCAGCTCAACAGGGTGGATGAACTACGAGCAGTACTTC.

The CDR3: CSVARRLAGDEQFF. CDR3 bases: TGCAGCGTTGCAAGGCGACTAGCGGGAGATGAGCAGTTCTTC. This sequence joins TRBV29-1 and TRBJ2-1; 12 bases are a match to TRBD2. V was clipped by 4 bases and J by 8 bases; unmatched bases: 6. The CDR3 sequence is 14 residues long. Germline CDR1 and CDR2: SQVTM and ANQGSEA.

The V call is TRBV6-5, the J call TRBJ2-5; 7 bases match TRBD2. CDR1 is MNHEY and CDR2 is SVGAGI in the germline V gene. The CDR3 extends over 16 amino acids. The trim removed 0 bases at V and 4 bases at J, leaving 8 bases unmatched. CDR3 amino acids: CASSYSGGRGGETQYF. The DNA for the CDR3 is TGTGCCAGCAGTTACTCGGGCGGGAGAGGAGGAGAGACCCAGTACTTC.

The chain has TRBV2 and TRBJ1-1; D unclear. V was shortened by 6 bases and J by 11 bases, with 13 bases between the two germline ends. CDR1 is SNHLY, CDR2 FYNNEI, per germline. The CDR3 has 11 residues. CDR3 in amino acids: CASSLQTDAFF. The CDR3 region has the DNA TGTGCCAGCAGCTTACAAACAGACGCTTTCTTT.

This sequence joins TRBV21-1 and TRBJ2-5; the table's TRBD2 call for D was not verified on the DNA. TRBV21-1 is a pseudogene segment. The CDR3 covers 14 residues. The CDR3 sequence is CASSKEEARETQYF. CDR3 coding DNA: TGTGCCAGCAGCAAAGAGGAGGCCCGGGAGACCCAGTACTTC.

This chain uses TRBV4-1 with TRBJ2-6; D call uncertain. CDR3 length: 13 residues. CDR1 and CDR2 (germline): MGHRA, YSYEKL. The V and J ends lost 4 bases and 4 bases respectively, with 5 bases between them. The CDR3 DNA is TGCGCCAGCAGCCCTGCGGGGGCCAACGTCCTGACTTTC. It codes for CASSPAGANVLTF.

This clone appeared once. The genes are TRBV19 and TRBJ2-1; tentative D call: TRBD1 (5 bases). V was cut by 1 base and J by 7 bases, with 14 bases left in between. The CDR3 has 15 residues. The germline V gene encodes CDR1 LNHDA and CDR2 SQIVND (reference sequence). DNA for the CDR3: TGTGCCAGTAGTATAGGATCTCTCCAGGGTAATGAGCAGTTCTTC. Amino acid sequence: CASSIGSLQGNEQFF. Filled out from reference TRBV19 and TRBJ2-1, the complete variable domain reads DGGITQSPKYLFRKEGQNVTLSCEQNLNHDAMYWYRQDPGQGLRLIYYSQIVNDFQKGDIAEGYSVSREKKESFPLTVTSAQKNPTAFYLCASSIGSLQGNEQFFGPGTRLTVL.